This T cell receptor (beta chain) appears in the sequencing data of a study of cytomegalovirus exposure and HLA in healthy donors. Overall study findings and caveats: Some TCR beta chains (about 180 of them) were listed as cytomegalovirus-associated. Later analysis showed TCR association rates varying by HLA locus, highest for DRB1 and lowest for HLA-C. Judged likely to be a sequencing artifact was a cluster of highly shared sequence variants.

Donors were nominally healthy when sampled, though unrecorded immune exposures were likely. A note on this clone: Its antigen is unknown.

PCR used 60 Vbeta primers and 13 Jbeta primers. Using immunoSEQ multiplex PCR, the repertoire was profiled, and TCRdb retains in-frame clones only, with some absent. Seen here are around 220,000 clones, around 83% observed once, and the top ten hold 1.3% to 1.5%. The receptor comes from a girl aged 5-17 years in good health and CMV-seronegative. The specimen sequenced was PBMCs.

For the CDR3, the DNA is TGCGCCAGCAGCTTGGAGGGACTAGGGGGCACAGATACGCAGTATTTT. It yields the protein CASSLEGLGGTDTQYF. This chain connects TRBV5-1 to TRBJ2-3; TRBD2 matches at 8 bases. Germline V gene data show CDR1 as SGHRS and CDR2 as YFSETQ. Losses at the gene ends were 0 bases for V and 1 base for J; bases not matched to a gene: 4. CDR3 size: 16 residues. The variable domain in full, with the rest retrieved from reference TRBV5-1 and TRBJ2-3, is KAGVTQTPRYLIKTRGQQVTLSCSPISGHRSVSWYQQTPGQGLQFLFEYFSETQRNKGNFPGRFSGRQFSNSRSEMNVSTLELGDSALYLCASSLEGLGGTDTQYFGPGTRLTVL.